The present T cell receptor beta chain was sequenced within a study of T cell responses to AZD1222 COVID-19 vaccine. The CDR3 is made up of 15 amino acids. V lost 6 bases to trimming and J lost 2 bases, with 14 bases between them. Germline V CDR1 and CDR2: SGHAT, FQDESV (reference sequence). Using immunoSEQ multiplex PCR, the repertoire was profiled, and TCRdb retains in-frame clones only, with some absent. This sample carries about 79,000 clones, just over 90% of them seen once, and the ten largest clones take approximately 6.5%. The clonotype originates from an adult in good health. The V gene is TRBV11-1, the J gene TRBJ2-1, with a tentative D call TRBD2 (5 bases). Sample: peripheral blood, taken on day 0 of MenACWY control vaccination. CDR3 region: CASRLSGYPYNEQFF. CDR3 nucleotides: TGTGCCAGCAGATTAAGCGGATACCCCTACAATGAGCAGTTCTTC.